This is a list of T cell receptor beta chains from one sample in a study of shared clonotypes between healthy human individuals. Produced via immunoSEQ multiplex PCR; TCRdb's table is partial and in-frame only. The sample includes 1.5 million to 2.5 million clones, about 95% of them seen just once. The sample consisted of naive CD8+ T cells sorted from blood. The receptor source for this set is a man younger than 30 in good health. Both conserved end residues are part of each CDR3. The order of the fields is J gene, clone size, V gene, D gene, CDR3 DNA, CDR3 protein. A D gene is named only where the DNA matches it firmly. The size entry is marked missing in some rows and otherwise reads once, few, many or a size class.

j_call: TRBJ2-3; clone_size: .; v_call: TRBV9; d_call: TRBD2; cdr3_nt: TGTGCCAGCAGCCGCGGACTAGCGGGAACAGATACGCAGTATTTT; cdr3_aa: CASSRGLAGTDTQYF
j_call: TRBJ2-7; clone_size: .; v_call: TRBV7-2; d_call: .; cdr3_nt: TGTGCCAGCAGCTGGGGACCGTACGAGCAGTACTTC; cdr3_aa: CASSWGPYEQYF
j_call: TRBJ2-7; clone_size: .; v_call: TRBV27; d_call: TRBD1; cdr3_nt: TGTGCCAGCAGCCCCGGGACAGGGAAGAACGAGCAGTACTTC; cdr3_aa: CASSPGTGKNEQYF
j_call: TRBJ2-2; clone_size: .; v_call: TRBV27; d_call: .; cdr3_nt: TGTGCCAGCAGACCCACGGACCTCGCGAACACCGGGGAGCTGTTTTTT; cdr3_aa: CASRPTDLANTGELFF
j_call: TRBJ2-1; clone_size: once; v_call: TRBV19; d_call: TRBD2; cdr3_nt: TGTGCCAGTTCAAGGCTAGCGGGGGGCCTCAATGAGCAGTTCTTC; cdr3_aa: CASSRLAGGLNEQFF
j_call: TRBJ2-5; clone_size: .; v_call: TRBV4-1; d_call: .; cdr3_nt: TGCGCCAGCAGCCAAGAATTGGGCGGGATTCTTCAAGAGACCCAGTACTTC; cdr3_aa: CASSQELGGILQETQYF
j_call: TRBJ1-5; clone_size: .; v_call: TRBV27; d_call: TRBD1; cdr3_nt: TGTGCCAGCGGAGCACAGGGGGCGAGCAATCAGCCCCAGCATTTT; cdr3_aa: CASGAQGASNQPQHF
j_call: TRBJ2-2; clone_size: .; v_call: TRBV27; d_call: TRBD2; cdr3_nt: TGTGCCAGCAGTGCGGGACTACACACCGGGGAGCTGTTTTTT; cdr3_aa: CASSAGLHTGELFF
j_call: TRBJ2-7; clone_size: .; v_call: TRBV13; d_call: TRBD2; cdr3_nt: TGTGCCAGCAGACATAGCGGGATAGGGTCCTACGAGCAGTACTTC; cdr3_aa: CASRHSGIGSYEQYF
j_call: TRBJ2-7; clone_size: .; v_call: TRBV9; d_call: TRBD1; cdr3_nt: TGTGCCAGCAGCGTAGGGGACAGGGACGTCTACGAGCAGTACTTC; cdr3_aa: CASSVGDRDVYEQYF
j_call: TRBJ2-7; clone_size: .; v_call: TRBV2; d_call: .; cdr3_nt: TGTGCCAGCAGTGAGGAGGGTCTAGCCTACGAGCAGTACTTC; cdr3_aa: CASSEEGLAYEQYF
j_call: TRBJ1-4; clone_size: .; v_call: TRBV4-1; d_call: .; cdr3_nt: TGCGCCAGCAGCCAAGAAGGTTCAGCCTCTAATGAAAAACTGTTTTTT; cdr3_aa: CASSQEGSASNEKLFF
j_call: TRBJ2-7; clone_size: .; v_call: TRBV4-1; d_call: TRBD2; cdr3_nt: TGCGCCAGCAGCCAATTAGCGGGAGAGTACGAGCAGTACTTC; cdr3_aa: CASSQLAGEYEQYF
j_call: TRBJ2-2; clone_size: .; v_call: TRBV7-2; d_call: .; cdr3_nt: TGTGCCAGCAGCCGCTACTACACCGGGGAGCTGTTTTTT; cdr3_aa: CASSRYYTGELFF
j_call: TRBJ2-2; clone_size: .; v_call: TRBV4-3; d_call: .; cdr3_nt: TGCGCCAGCAGCCAAGATGGTACAGGAAAATTTACCGGGGAGCTGTTTTTT; cdr3_aa: CASSQDGTGKFTGELFF
j_call: TRBJ1-2; clone_size: .; v_call: TRBV10-3; d_call: .; cdr3_nt: TGTGCCATCAGTGAGTCGACAGCCAACTATGGCTACACCTTC; cdr3_aa: CAISESTANYGYTF
j_call: TRBJ2-7; clone_size: .; v_call: TRBV7-6; d_call: .; cdr3_nt: TGTGCCAGCAGCCCCGGACAGACCTACGAGCAGTACTTC; cdr3_aa: CASSPGQTYEQYF
j_call: TRBJ1-1; clone_size: .; v_call: TRBV6-5; d_call: .; cdr3_nt: TGTGCCAGCAGGCAGGGAAGCCTGATGGAAGCTTTCTTT; cdr3_aa: CASRQGSLMEAFF
j_call: TRBJ2-3; clone_size: .; v_call: TRBV9; d_call: TRBD1; cdr3_nt: TGTGCCAGCAGCGCCGACGGGACAGGGGATGATACGCAGTATTTT; cdr3_aa: CASSADGTGDDTQYF
j_call: TRBJ2-1; clone_size: .; v_call: TRBV5-6; d_call: TRBD1; cdr3_nt: TGTGCCAGCAGCACCGACAGGGCGTCCTACAATGAGCAGTTCTTC; cdr3_aa: CASSTDRASYNEQFF
j_call: TRBJ1-2; clone_size: .; v_call: TRBV7-2; d_call: TRBD1; cdr3_nt: TGTGCCAGCAGCTTTGAGGGGGCTCTTGGAAATGGCTACACCTTC; cdr3_aa: CASSFEGALGNGYTF
j_call: TRBJ2-1; clone_size: .; v_call: TRBV7-8; d_call: TRBD1; cdr3_nt: TGTGCCAGCAGCTTATTTGCCAGGGGGCTTGGGAATGAGCAGTTCTTC; cdr3_aa: CASSLFARGLGNEQFF
j_call: TRBJ1-2; clone_size: .; v_call: TRBV19; d_call: .; cdr3_nt: TGTGCCAGTAGTAACGTTGATGGCTACACCTTC; cdr3_aa: CASSNVDGYTF
j_call: TRBJ1-1; clone_size: .; v_call: TRBV6-6; d_call: .; cdr3_nt: TGTGCCAGCAGTTACGGGAAACAGAACACTGAAGCTTTCTTT; cdr3_aa: CASSYGKQNTEAFF
j_call: TRBJ1-2; clone_size: .; v_call: TRBV6-5; d_call: .; cdr3_nt: TGTGCCACCACCCTCGTCAGGGATGGCTACACCTTC; cdr3_aa: CATTLVRDGYTF
j_call: TRBJ2-7; clone_size: .; v_call: TRBV4-1; d_call: .; cdr3_nt: TGCGCCAGCAGCCAAGATCTGAGACCTCTCTACGAGCAGTACTTC; cdr3_aa: CASSQDLRPLYEQYF
j_call: TRBJ1-1; clone_size: .; v_call: TRBV5-6; d_call: .; cdr3_nt: TGTGCCAGCAGTGTGTCCGGGGGGGAAGCTTTCTTT; cdr3_aa: CASSVSGGEAFF
j_call: TRBJ2-7; clone_size: .; v_call: TRBV4-1; d_call: .; cdr3_nt: TGCGCCAGCAGCCAAGAGGGGGCAGGGTACCACGAGCAGTACTTC; cdr3_aa: CASSQEGAGYHEQYF
j_call: TRBJ1-2; clone_size: .; v_call: TRBV29-1; d_call: .; cdr3_nt: TGCAGCGTTGAAGGGGGCTTCAACTATGGCTACACCTTC; cdr3_aa: CSVEGGFNYGYTF
j_call: TRBJ2-1; clone_size: .; v_call: TRBV5-1; d_call: .; cdr3_nt: TGCGCCAGCAGTCCCGGTCGTGGATACAATGAGCAGTTCTTC; cdr3_aa: CASSPGRGYNEQFF
j_call: TRBJ2-3; clone_size: .; v_call: TRBV5-6; d_call: .; cdr3_nt: TGTGCCAGCAGCAGTGGTGCCTATACGCAGTATTTT; cdr3_aa: CASSSGAYTQYF
j_call: TRBJ2-7; clone_size: .; v_call: TRBV5-1; d_call: TRBD1; cdr3_nt: TGCGCCAGCAGCTTCCCGGACAGGGATGGCGAGCAGTACTTC; cdr3_aa: CASSFPDRDGEQYF
j_call: TRBJ2-7; clone_size: .; v_call: TRBV4-1; d_call: TRBD1; cdr3_nt: TGCGCCAGCAGCCAAGGGGGGACAGGGAATGGCTACGAGCAGTACTTC; cdr3_aa: CASSQGGTGNGYEQYF
j_call: TRBJ2-3; clone_size: .; v_call: TRBV6-1; d_call: .; cdr3_nt: TGTGCCAGCAGTGAAGCCTGGGTTAGCGGAGGAAGCACAGATACGCAGTATTTT; cdr3_aa: CASSEAWVSGGSTDTQYF
j_call: TRBJ2-7; clone_size: .; v_call: TRBV6-5; d_call: .; cdr3_nt: TGTGCCAGCAGTTATGGCGGAGTCTACGAGCAGTACTTC; cdr3_aa: CASSYGGVYEQYF
j_call: TRBJ2-7; clone_size: .; v_call: TRBV28; d_call: TRBD1; cdr3_nt: TGTGCCAGCAGTTTTACCGGGACAGCATACGAGCAGTACTTC; cdr3_aa: CASSFTGTAYEQYF
j_call: TRBJ2-2; clone_size: .; v_call: TRBV19; d_call: .; cdr3_nt: TGTGCCAGTAGTCCGGCGGAGGGAACGGTCGGGGAGCTGTTTTTT; cdr3_aa: CASSPAEGTVGELFF
j_call: TRBJ2-7; clone_size: .; v_call: TRBV9; d_call: TRBD1; cdr3_nt: TGTGCCAGCAGCGCCGGGACAGGGGAATCCGAGCAGTACTTC; cdr3_aa: CASSAGTGESEQYF
j_call: TRBJ2-5; clone_size: .; v_call: TRBV13; d_call: .; cdr3_nt: TGTGCCAGCAGCTCCCTCTATAGCGGAGAAACCCAAGAGACCCAGTACTTC; cdr3_aa: CASSSLYSGETQETQYF
j_call: TRBJ2-5; clone_size: .; v_call: TRBV4-3; d_call: .; cdr3_nt: TGCGCCAGCAGCCGCCTAACAGGGACCGGAGAGACCCAGTACTTC; cdr3_aa: CASSRLTGTGETQYF
j_call: TRBJ1-6; clone_size: once; v_call: TRBV2; d_call: .; cdr3_nt: TGTGCCAGCAGTGAAGGACTGCTAAGCTCCTATAATTCACCCCTCCACTTT; cdr3_aa: CASSEGLLSSYNSPLHF